This is a list of T cell receptor beta chains from one sample in a study of shared clonotypes between healthy human individuals. Assay: immunoSEQ multiplex PCR; the TCRdb copy retains only in-frame clones and omits some. The sample records some 1,900,000 clones, approximately 94% being singletons. The sample was naive CD8+ T cells sorted from blood. These receptors were taken from a young man in good health. Each CDR3 is given with its conserved first and last residue. Each record gives: J gene, V gene, D gene, clone size, CDR3 DNA, CDR3 protein. The D gene is left open where the match is weak. Clone size is stated in some rows and not others, as once, few, many or a class when expanded.

>TRBJ1-5|TRBV7-2|-|-
TGTGCCAGCAGCTTGTTTCAAAACGGCGATCAGCCCCAGCATTTT
CASSLFQNGDQPQHF
>TRBJ1-5|TRBV5-1|TRBD1|-
TGCGCCAGCAGCTTGACCGGGACAGGGGGCAATCAGCCCCAGCATTTT
CASSLTGTGGNQPQHF
>TRBJ2-3|TRBV4-3|-|-
TGCGCCAGCAGCCAAGGACTGGTTGAAAAGTATTTT
CASSQGLVEKYF
>TRBJ2-1|TRBV19|-|-
TGTGCCAGTAGTATAGTCTCGAGCAATGAGCAGTTCTTC
CASSIVSSNEQFF
>TRBJ1-3|TRBV30|-|-
TGTGCCTGGAGTTCATTCAGGGAAAGCTCTGGAAACACCATATATTTT
CAWSSFRESSGNTIYF
>TRBJ1-5|TRBV13|-|few
TGTGCCAGCAGCCCCGGGGTTAATCAGCCCCAGCATTTT
CASSPGVNQPQHF
>TRBJ2-1|TRBV20-1|-|-
TGCAGTGCTAGAGATGAGGGGGAGCAGTTCTTC
CSARDEGEQFF
>TRBJ2-7|TRBV4-1|-|-
TGCGCCAGCAGCCAAAGGTCAGAACCTGCCTACGAGCAGTACTTC
CASSQRSEPAYEQYF
>TRBJ1-1|TRBV5-6|-|-
TGTGCCAGCACCTCGGGCACTGAAGCTTTCTTT
CASTSGTEAFF
>TRBJ2-6|TRBV7-9|-|-
TGTGCCAGCAGCTTAGGGGTCCTCGGGGTGGACTCTGGGGCCAACGTCCTGACTTTC
CASSLGVLGVDSGANVLTF
>TRBJ1-5|TRBV4-3|-|-
TGCGCCAGCAGCCAAGATCGTTACCAGCCCCAGCATTTT
CASSQDRYQPQHF
>TRBJ1-5|TRBV27|TRBD1|-
TGTGCCAGCAGTCAGGGACAGGGTGATCAGCCCCAGCATTTT
CASSQGQGDQPQHF
>TRBJ2-7|TRBV6-6|-|once
TGTGCCAGCAGTTCGGGTGAGCAGTACTTC
CASSSGEQYF
>TRBJ2-7|TRBV18|-|once
TGTGCCAGCTCACCAAAGGAGGCGGTACCACCCTACGAGCAGTACTTC
CASSPKEAVPPYEQYF
>TRBJ2-3|TRBV7-9|-|-
TGTGCCAGCAGCTTCTTCCCAGATACGCAGTATTTT
CASSFFPDTQYF
>TRBJ2-3|TRBV30|-|-
TGTGCCTGGGGATTAAGCGGAAACACAGATACGCAGTATTTT
CAWGLSGNTDTQYF
>TRBJ2-7|TRBV28|-|-
TGTGCCAGCAGTTTGCCGGGGGACCACCAACGGGAGCAGTACTTC
CASSLPGDHQREQYF
>TRBJ2-4|TRBV27|-|-
TGTGCCAGCAGTTTATCCCATTGGGAGTTCGAAAACATTCAGTACTTC
CASSLSHWEFENIQYF
>TRBJ1-5|TRBV29-1|TRBD1|-
TGCAGCGTGGGGACAGATGGAAATCAGCCCCAGCATTTT
CSVGTDGNQPQHF
>TRBJ2-1|TRBV6-5|-|-
TGTGCCAGCAGTTATACCACGAGTACCTACAATGAGCAGTTCTTC
CASSYTTSTYNEQFF
>TRBJ1-2|TRBV20-1|-|once
TGCAGTGCTAGGACACTTTATGGCTACACCTTC
CSARTLYGYTF
>TRBJ2-5|TRBV6-5|-|-
TGTGCCAGCAGCCCCGCCACCATGGATACCCAGTACTTC
CASSPATMDTQYF
>TRBJ2-5|TRBV7-2|-|-
TGTGCCAGCAGCTACCGGGACTGGCAACAAGAGACCCAGTACTTC
CASSYRDWQQETQYF
>TRBJ2-7|TRBV6-5|-|-
TGTGCCAGCAGTTACTCGACAGGAGACTACGAGCAGTACTTC
CASSYSTGDYEQYF
>TRBJ2-7|TRBV9|-|once
TGTGCCAGCAGCGTAGCTAAGACAGCTTTCTCCTACGAGCAGTACTTC
CASSVAKTAFSYEQYF
>TRBJ2-7|TRBV6-6|TRBD2|-
TGTGCCAGCAGACTACTAGCGGGGCGTCTCGTCGAGCAGTACTTC
CASRLLAGRLVEQYF
>TRBJ2-1|TRBV13|TRBD1|-
TGTGCCAGCAGCCCCACGGGACAGGGGGCCTACAATGAGCAGTTCTTC
CASSPTGQGAYNEQFF
>TRBJ2-7|TRBV29-1|-|-
TGCAGCGTTGAAACAGGACAATCCTACGAGCAGTACTTC
CSVETGQSYEQYF
>TRBJ1-3|TRBV18|-|-
TGTGCCAGCTCACCGGAGGGGGGCGCCTCTGGAAACACCATATATTTT
CASSPEGGASGNTIYF
>TRBJ2-3|TRBV28|-|-
TGTGCCAGCAGAAGGAGTACAGGGTATAGCACAGATACGCAGTATTTT
CASRRSTGYSTDTQYF
>TRBJ2-1|TRBV30|-|-
TGTGCCTGGAGTGGAGGGGGTTACAATGAGCAGTTCTTC
CAWSGGGYNEQFF
>TRBJ2-1|TRBV2|-|-
TGTGCCAGCACTATCCCGACTAGCTACAATGAGCAGTTCTTC
CASTIPTSYNEQFF
>TRBJ2-1|TRBV7-6|-|-
TGTGCCAGCAGCTTGTTGGCGGCGTCTAATGAGCAGTTCTTC
CASSLLAASNEQFF
>TRBJ2-3|TRBV28|TRBD1|-
TGTGCCAGCAGTTCCGGACAGGGACAGTTAGATACGCAGTATTTT
CASSSGQGQLDTQYF
>TRBJ1-2|TRBV9|-|-
TGTGCCAGCAGTTCCCAAGGGGCTGTACCCTCCTTGTGGGGCTACACCTTC
CASSSQGAVPSLWGYTF
>TRBJ2-1|TRBV9|-|-
TGTGCCAGCAGCGGTTTTGGCAGACTCTCCTACAATGAGCAGTTCTTC
CASSGFGRLSYNEQFF
>TRBJ2-1|TRBV11-3|TRBD2|-
TGTGCCAGCAGCCGGACGGGGGCTAGCGGGAGCGATGAGCAGTTCTTC
CASSRTGASGSDEQFF
>TRBJ1-6|TRBV11-3|-|-
TGTGCCAGCAGCGCCTACCTTGGGGGCTCCTATAATTCACCCCTCCACTTT
CASSAYLGGSYNSPLHF
>TRBJ2-7|TRBV4-2|-|-
TGTGCCAGCAGCCAAAGTGACCACTACGAGCAGTACTTC
CASSQSDHYEQYF
>TRBJ2-7|TRBV4-2|TRBD1|-
TGTGCCAGCAGCCAAGATTGGCAGGGGGAATACTACGAGCAGTACTTC
CASSQDWQGEYYEQYF
>TRBJ1-1|TRBV7-9|-|-
TGTGCCAGCAGCACCAGTGAACACACTGAAGCTTTCTTT
CASSTSEHTEAFF
>TRBJ2-7|TRBV7-9|TRBD1|once
TGTGCCAGCAGCTTGCCGACAGGGGTCTCCTACGAGCAGTACTTC
CASSLPTGVSYEQYF
>TRBJ1-1|TRBV7-6|-|-
TGTGCCAGCAGCTTAGGGTTAATGAACACTGAAGCTTTCTTT
CASSLGLMNTEAFF
>TRBJ1-1|TRBV7-9|-|-
TGTGCCAGCAGCCGAGACCTTGGGGACACTGAAGCTTTCTTT
CASSRDLGDTEAFF
>TRBJ2-1|TRBV10-3|TRBD2|-
TGTGCCATCAGTGACCCGGCCCAACGGACTAGCGGAGATTACAATGAGCAGTTCTTC
CAISDPAQRTSGDYNEQFF
>TRBJ2-3|TRBV6-1|-|-
TGTGCCAGCAGTGAAGAGGTTCCAGGAAGCACAGATACGCAGTATTTT
CASSEEVPGSTDTQYF
>TRBJ2-1|TRBV5-3|TRBD1|-
TGTGCCAGAAGTATTCAGGGGGCTGGCTACTACAATGAGCAGTTCTTC
CARSIQGAGYYNEQFF
>TRBJ1-1|TRBV19|TRBD1|-
TGTGCCAACGGACAGGGGGAGTCATTCAACACTGAAGCTTTCTTT
CANGQGESFNTEAFF
>TRBJ2-3|TRBV6-1|-|-
TGTGCCAGCAGTGACGGGTCCCCCGATACGCAGTATTTT
CASSDGSPDTQYF
>TRBJ1-4|TRBV6-6|-|-
TGTGCCAGCAGTTACGACCCGTCTTCAACTAATGAAAAACTGTTTTTT
CASSYDPSSTNEKLFF
>TRBJ1-2|TRBV27|-|-
TGTGCCAGCAGCCTCCGCGCGGACAGTAACTATGGCTACACCTTC
CASSLRADSNYGYTF
>TRBJ2-7|TRBV7-8|TRBD1|-
TGTGCCAGCAGCTTAGGGGACAGCCTCTACGGGCAGTACTTC
CASSLGDSLYGQYF
>TRBJ1-1|TRBV10-1|-|-
TGCGCCAGCAGTGACAGAATGGGCATGAACACTGAAGCTTTCTTT
CASSDRMGMNTEAFF
>TRBJ2-7|TRBV5-5|-|-
TGTGCCAGCAGCTTTGGGGTGAGCGAGCAGTACTTC
CASSFGVSEQYF
>TRBJ1-4|TRBV6-6|-|-
TGTGCCAGCAGTTACCTGCAGGGGATAGAGGAAAAACTGTTTTTT
CASSYLQGIEEKLFF
>TRBJ2-7|TRBV19|-|-
TGTGCCAGTAGTAACAGGGTAAACTACGAGCAGTACTTC
CASSNRVNYEQYF
>TRBJ2-5|TRBV28|-|-
TGTGCCAGCAGTTTATTCCCGGGGGAGACCCAGTACTTC
CASSLFPGETQYF
>TRBJ2-1|TRBV9|TRBD1|-
TGTGCCAGCAGCGCCTACCATTGGGGGACAGTCTCAGGCGAGCAGTTCTTC
CASSAYHWGTVSGEQFF